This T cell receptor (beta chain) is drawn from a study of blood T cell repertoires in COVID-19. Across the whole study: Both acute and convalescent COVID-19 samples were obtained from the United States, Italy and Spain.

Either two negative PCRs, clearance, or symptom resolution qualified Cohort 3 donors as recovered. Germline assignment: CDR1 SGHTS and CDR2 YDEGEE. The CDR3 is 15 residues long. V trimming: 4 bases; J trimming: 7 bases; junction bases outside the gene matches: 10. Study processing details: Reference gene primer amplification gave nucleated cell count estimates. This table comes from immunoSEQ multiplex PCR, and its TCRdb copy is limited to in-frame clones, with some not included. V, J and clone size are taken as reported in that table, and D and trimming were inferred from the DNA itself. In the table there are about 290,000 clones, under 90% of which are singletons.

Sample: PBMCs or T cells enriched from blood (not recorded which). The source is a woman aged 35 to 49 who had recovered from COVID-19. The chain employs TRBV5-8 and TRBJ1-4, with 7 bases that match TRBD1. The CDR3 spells CASSAGQTLIEKLFF. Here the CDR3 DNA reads TGTGCCAGCAGCGCGGGACAGACACTGATTGAAAAACTGTTTTTT.